Listed below are T cell receptor beta chains from one sample, sequenced in a study of cytotoxic CD8 clonotypes in ibrutinib-treated CLL. Some clones are missing from TCRdb's copy, which holds only in-frame ones; the method was immunoSEQ multiplex PCR. The sample includes some 130,000 clones, approximately 83% of them seen just once. The sample consisted of PBMCs, taken after 24 months of ibrutinib treatment. The receptors come from a human donor with chronic lymphocytic leukemia. Both conserved end residues are part of each CDR3. Each record gives: V gene, J gene, CDR3 protein.

>TRBV27|TRBJ1-1
CASSPGGVTEAFF
>TRBV5-6|TRBJ1-2
CASSAGGSLGGYGYTF
>TRBV10-2|TRBJ1-2
CASSEAGTGVGYTF
>TRBV7-2|TRBJ1-5
CASSLDGTAGAPQHF
>TRBV5-6|TRBJ2-1
CASSLGDRVFYEQFF
>TRBV9|TRBJ2-6
CASRRYTGFSGANVLTF
>TRBV6-1|TRBJ1-5
CASSAGTEVGPQHF
>TRBV5-1|TRBJ2-3
CASSLRTSSPDTQYF
>TRBV20-1|TRBJ2-7
CSARDDYEQYF
>TRBV4-2|TRBJ2-5
CASSQELAGARVETQYF
>TRBV2|TRBJ1-1
CASRDRGVNTEAFF
>TRBV5-6|TRBJ2-2
CASSFYSGQGAPTGELFF
>TRBV28|TRBJ2-1
CASITEGRFGEQFF
>TRBV28|TRBJ2-1
CASARGSNEQFF
>TRBV7-9|TRBJ2-1
CASSPVGGVNEQFF
>TRBV5-1|TRBJ2-2
CASSATPGTGATGELFF
>TRBV27|TRBJ2-3
CASSLKGTDTQYF
>TRBV7-2|TRBJ1-5
CASSLGSGGQNQPQHF
>TRBV18|TRBJ1-1
CASSPRQGHPLEAFF
>TRBV11-2|TRBJ1-6
CASSVTGNSPLHF